A single sample gave rise to the 14 T cell receptor beta chains below, sequenced in a study of regulatory T cells in long-lasting Graves disease. Time point meaning: newly diagnosed GD, antithyroid drugs for less than 3 months. PBMCs were the source of the RNA used for TCR sequencing. Assembly of TCR beta libraries relied on iRepertoire HTBI primers together with Arm-PCR of CDR3 regions. One entry per CDR3 protein results from TCRdb running MiXCR on the multiplex PCR reads. The top ten clones hold about 12% of a sample with 530,000 or so distinct CDR3 sequences, approximately 16% of them seen once. These data also featured in a second study, about T cells in Graves' hyperthyroidism and ophthalmopathy.

Here the sequenced sample was peripheral blood mononuclear cells (PBMCs), taken at new diagnosis, from a patient treated with antithyroid drugs. Receptor source: a man aged 18 to 29 with Graves disease.

Ten or more counts support this clonotype. This rearrangement joins TRBV10-3 to TRBJ2-7; 10 positions match TRBD2. The CDR3 runs 17 residues. J was trimmed by 0 bases and V by 2 bases; bases with no gene match: 7. Germline V lookup: CDR1 ENHRY, CDR2 SYGVKD. CDR3 residues: CAISEPSGRRDSYEQYF. DNA of the CDR3: TGTGCCATCAGTGAGCCTAGCGGGAGAAGAGACTCCTACGAGCAGTACTTC.

This clonotype was seen a few times. V gene TRBV20-1 combines with J gene TRBJ1-5; TRBD1 agrees at 7 bases. CDR1 and CDR2 (germline): DFQATT, SNEGSKA (reference sequence). This CDR3 has 14 residues. The V and J ends lost 1 base and 8 bases, in that order; junction bases with no gene match: 8. CDR3 region: CSARVREGAKPQHF. CDR3 bases: TGCAGTGCTAGAGTCCGAGAGGGGGCTAAGCCCCAGCATTTT.

This clonotype was recorded a few times. This chain uses TRBV7-3 with TRBJ2-3, with 9 bases identical to TRBD2. Looked up from germline, CDR1 is SGHTA and CDR2 is FQGTGA. After removal of 5 bases from V and 3 bases from J, the junction contained 9 bases not matched to a gene. The CDR3 sequence is 16 residues long. CDR3 residues: CASSPGAGGRTDTQYF. CDR3 nucleotides: TGTGCCAGCAGCCCCGGTGCGGGAGGGCGGACAGATACGCAGTATTTT.

The V call is TRBV9, the J call TRBJ2-5; 8 bases fit TRBD2. Judging by the DNA end, TRBJ2-1 fits better; the J call may be wrong. The CDR3 runs 15 residues. Germline V gives CDR1 SGDLS, CDR2 YYNGEE. For the CDR3, the DNA is TGTGCCAGCAGCTGGACTAGCAACGGGGGCAATGAGCAGTTCTTC. It specifies CASSWTSNGGNEQFF.

The rearrangement links TRBV30 to TRBJ2-5, with D perhaps TRBD1 or TRBD2 (6 bases each). Trimming took off 2 bases at V and 9 bases at J, with 10 bases between the two ends. CDR3 length: 11 residues. Germline lookup yields CDR1 GTSNPN and CDR2 SVGIG (reference sequence). CDR3: CAWSRGEAQYF. The CDR3 DNA reads as TGTGCCTGGAGTAGGGGGGAGGCCCAGTACTTC.

This clonotype was counted ten times or more. CDR3 coding DNA: TGCGCCAGCAGGCCCTCGACTAGCGGGAGAACCAATGAGCAGTTCTTC. Its translation: CASRPSTSGRTNEQFF. This rearrangement joins TRBV5-1 to TRBJ2-1; 12 bases align to TRBD2. This CDR3 spans 16 amino acids. CDR1 SGHRS and CDR2 YFSETQ come from the germline V gene. The trim removed 5 bases at V and 6 bases at J, leaving 9 bases unmatched. The full variable domain, completed using reference TRBV5-1 and TRBJ2-1, is KAGVTQTPRYLIKTRGQQVTLSCSPISGHRSVSWYQQTPGQGLQFLFEYFSETQRNKGNFPGRFSGRQFSNSRSEMNVSTLELGDSALYLCASRPSTSGRTNEQFFGPGTRLTVL.

The V gene is TRBV20-1, the J gene TRBJ1-2; no reliable D call. Germline loops: CDR1 DFQATT, CDR2 SNEGSKA (reference sequence). Trimming removed 3 bases from V and 4 bases from J, with 15 bases in between. The CDR3 covers 14 residues. The CDR3 reads CSASSLGFSYGYTF. The CDR3 region has the DNA TGCAGTGCTAGTTCCTTAGGGTTCAGCTATGGCTACACCTTC.

This chain uses TRBV5-8 with TRBJ2-5; D might be TRBD2 (7 bases). Germline V gene data show CDR1 as SGHTS and CDR2 as YDEGEE. The V end was cut by 4 bases, the J end by 2 bases, with 15 bases between. This CDR3 spans 15 amino acids. CDR3 in amino acids: CASSPGAGAQETQYF. CDR3 nucleotides: TGTGCCAGCAGCCCCGGGGCGGGGGCACAAGAGACCCAGTACTTC.

This clonotype was seen ten or more times. The gene calls are TRBV7-9 and TRBJ1-2; possibly TRBD1 for D (5 bases). Trimming removed 3 bases at V and 4 bases at J, with 21 bases between. This CDR3 is 17 amino acids long. Germline CDR1 reads SEHNR; CDR2 reads FQNEAQ (reference sequence). In DNA form, the CDR3 reads TGTGCCAGCAGCTTCGGGGGGGGGACGGCCCCGAGCTATGGCTACACCTTC. It is translated as CASSFGGGTAPSYGYTF.

The sample holds many counts of this clonotype. V gene TRBV30 combines with J gene TRBJ1-1; D remains unclear. The CDR3 consists of 11 residues. The V gene lost 0 bases and the J gene lost 5 bases, with 4 bases spanning the gap. In germline, CDR1 is GTSNPN, CDR2 SVGIG (reference sequence). The CDR3 DNA reads TGTGCCTGGAGTGTGACTACTGAAGCTTTCTTT. Translating it yields CAWSVTTEAFF.

This clonotype was detected only a few times. V usage is TRBV29-1 and J usage is TRBJ1-5; D may be TRBD1 (5 bases). The length of the CDR3 is 13 residues. With 2 bases removed from V and 7 bases from J, the gap between germline ends came to 12 bases. Per the germline V gene, CDR1 is SQVTM and CDR2 is ANQGSEA. Written as DNA, the CDR3 is TGCAGCGTTGAAATGGGGGGAGGACAGCCCCAGCATTTT. It is translated as CSVEMGGGQPQHF. Variable domain in full (rest from reference TRBV29-1 and TRBJ1-5): SAVISQKPSRDICQRGTSLTIQCQVDSQVTMMFWYRQQPGQSLTLIATANQGSEATYESGFVIDKFPISRPNLTFSTLTVSNMSPEDSSIYLCSVEMGGGQPQHFGDGTRLSIL.

Only a few counts were recorded for this clonotype. Here the CDR3 DNA reads TGTGCCATCAGTGACCCTGGGGGGGGTAATTCACCCCTCCACTTT. Encoded protein: CAISDPGGGNSPLHF. The gene calls are TRBV10-3 and TRBJ1-6, with D possibly TRBD1 on 5 matching bases. CDR1 ENHRY and CDR2 SYGVKD come from the germline V gene. The V end lost 3 bases, the J end lost 6 bases, and 12 bases lay between the germline ends. The CDR3 runs 15 residues.

This clonotype has at least ten counts. The V call is TRBV6-2 or TRBV6-3, the J call TRBJ2-5; no clear D. Germline V gene sequence: CDR1 MNHEY, CDR2 SVGEGT. This CDR3 comprises 13 residues. Trimming shortened V by 5 bases and J by 2 bases, and 9 bases separated the two germline ends. CDR3: CASSPGNQETQYF. CDR3 DNA: TGTGCCAGCAGTCCCGGCAATCAAGAGACCCAGTACTTC.

This clonotype appeared once. The rearrangement links TRBV28 to TRBJ2-7; 10 bases align to TRBD2. CDR3 length equals 13 residues. V was clipped by 10 bases and J by 3 bases; unmatched bases: 6. Germline V CDR1 and CDR2: MDHEN, SYDVKM. For the CDR3, the DNA is TGTGCCACCTCTAGCGGGAGCTTCTACGAGCAGTACTTC. Protein: CATSSGSFYEQYF.